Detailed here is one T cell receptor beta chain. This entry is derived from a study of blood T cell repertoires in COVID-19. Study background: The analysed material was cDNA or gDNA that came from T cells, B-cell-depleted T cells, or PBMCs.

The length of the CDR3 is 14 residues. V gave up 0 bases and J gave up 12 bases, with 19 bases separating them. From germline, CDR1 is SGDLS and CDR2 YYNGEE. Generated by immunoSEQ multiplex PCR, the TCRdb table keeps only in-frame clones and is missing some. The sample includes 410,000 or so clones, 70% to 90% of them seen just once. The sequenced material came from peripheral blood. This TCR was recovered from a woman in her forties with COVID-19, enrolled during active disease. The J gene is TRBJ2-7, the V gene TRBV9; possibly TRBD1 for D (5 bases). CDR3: CASSVAGAPLFLYF. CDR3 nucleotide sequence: TGTGCCAGCAGCGTAGCTGGGGCTCCGTTATTTTTGTACTTC.